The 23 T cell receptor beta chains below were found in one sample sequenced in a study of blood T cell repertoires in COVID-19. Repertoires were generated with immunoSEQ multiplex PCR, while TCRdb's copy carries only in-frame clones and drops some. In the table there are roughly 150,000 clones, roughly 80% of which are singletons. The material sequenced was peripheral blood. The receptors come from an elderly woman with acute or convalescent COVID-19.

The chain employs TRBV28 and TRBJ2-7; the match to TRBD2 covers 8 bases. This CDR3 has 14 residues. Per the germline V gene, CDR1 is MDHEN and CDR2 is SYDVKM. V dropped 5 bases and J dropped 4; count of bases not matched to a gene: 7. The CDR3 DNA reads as TGTGCCAGCAGTCCCCCGGGACTAGGGTACGAGCAGTACTTC. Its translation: CASSPPGLGYEQYF.

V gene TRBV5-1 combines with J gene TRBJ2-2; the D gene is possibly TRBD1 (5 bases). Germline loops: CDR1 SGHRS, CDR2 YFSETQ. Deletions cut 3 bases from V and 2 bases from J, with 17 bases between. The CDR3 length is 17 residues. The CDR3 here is CASSSSFIRGNTGELFF. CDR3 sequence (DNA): TGCGCCAGCAGCTCATCCTTTATAAGGGGAAACACCGGGGAGCTGTTTTTT.

CDR3 bases: TGTGCCTGGCAACAGGGAACTGGCAAGTCACCCCTCCACTTT. Its protein is CAWQQGTGKSPLHF. The genes are TRBV30 and TRBJ1-6, with D possibly being TRBD1 (6 bases). The length of the CDR3 is 14 residues. The germline gives CDR1 GTSNPN, CDR2 SVGIG (reference sequence). The V and J ends lost 5 bases and 10 bases respectively, with 18 bases between them.

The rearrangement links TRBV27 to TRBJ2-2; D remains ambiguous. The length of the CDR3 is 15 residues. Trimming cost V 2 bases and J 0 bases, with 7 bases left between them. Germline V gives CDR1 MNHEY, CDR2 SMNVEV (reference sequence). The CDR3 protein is CASSLLDTNTGELFF. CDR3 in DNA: TGTGCCAGCAGTTTACTCGACACGAACACCGGGGAGCTGTTTTTT.

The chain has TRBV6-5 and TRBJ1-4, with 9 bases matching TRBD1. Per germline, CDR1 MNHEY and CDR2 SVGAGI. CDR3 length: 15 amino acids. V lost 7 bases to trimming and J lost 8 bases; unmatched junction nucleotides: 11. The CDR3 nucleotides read TGTGCCAGCATTCCACGGGGACAGGGCCGGGAAAAACTGTTTTTT. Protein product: CASIPRGQGREKLFF.

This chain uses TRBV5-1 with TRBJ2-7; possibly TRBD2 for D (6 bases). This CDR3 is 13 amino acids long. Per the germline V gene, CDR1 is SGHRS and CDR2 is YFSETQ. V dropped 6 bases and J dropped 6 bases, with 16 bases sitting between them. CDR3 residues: CASIQEAGGEQYF. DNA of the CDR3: TGCGCCAGCATCCAAGAGGCCGGGGGCGAGCAGTACTTC.

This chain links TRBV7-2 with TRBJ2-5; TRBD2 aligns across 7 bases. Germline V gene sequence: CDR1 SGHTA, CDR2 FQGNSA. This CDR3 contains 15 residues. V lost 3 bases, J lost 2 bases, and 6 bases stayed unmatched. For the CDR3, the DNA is TGTGCCAGCAGCTTCGGAGCGGGGTCTCAAGAGACCCAGTACTTC. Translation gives CASSFGAGSQETQYF. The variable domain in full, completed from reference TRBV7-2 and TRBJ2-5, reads GAGVSQSPSNKVTEKGKDVELRCDPISGHTALYWYRQSLGQGLEFLIYFQGNSAPDKSGLPSDRFSAERTGGSVSTLTIQRTQQEDSAVYLCASSFGAGSQETQYFGPGTRLLVL.

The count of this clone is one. The CDR3 nucleotides read TGCGCCAGCAGTGAGGTAGCGGGAGGGGGCACAGATACGCAGTATTTT. Its translation is CASSEVAGGGTDTQYF. This chain joins TRBV10-1 and TRBJ2-3, with TRBD2 matching 11 bases. Germline V gives CDR1 WNHNN, CDR2 SYGVQD (reference sequence). J lost 1 base, V lost 2 bases, and 2 bases had no gene match. This CDR3 contains 16 residues.

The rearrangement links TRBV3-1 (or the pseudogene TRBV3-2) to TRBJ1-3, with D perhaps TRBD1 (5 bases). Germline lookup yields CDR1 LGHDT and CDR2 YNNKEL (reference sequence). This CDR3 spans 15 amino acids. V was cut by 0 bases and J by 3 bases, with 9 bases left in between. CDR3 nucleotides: TGTGCCAGCAGCCAAGACAGGGCAGTTGGAAACACCATATATTTT. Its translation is CASSQDRAVGNTIYF.

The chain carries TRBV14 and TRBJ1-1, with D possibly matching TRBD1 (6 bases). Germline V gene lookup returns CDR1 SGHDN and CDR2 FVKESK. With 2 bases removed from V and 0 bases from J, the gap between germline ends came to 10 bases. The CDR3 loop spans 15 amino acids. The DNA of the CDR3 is TGTGCCAGCAGCCAATTACAGGGTGTGAACACTGAAGCTTTCTTT. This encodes CASSQLQGVNTEAFF. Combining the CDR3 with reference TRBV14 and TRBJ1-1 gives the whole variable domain EAGVTQFPSHSVIEKGQTVTLRCDPISGHDNLYWYRRVMGKEIKFLLHFVKESKQDESGMPNNRFLAERTGGTYSTLKVQPAELEDSGVYFCASSQLQGVNTEAFFGQGTRLTVV.

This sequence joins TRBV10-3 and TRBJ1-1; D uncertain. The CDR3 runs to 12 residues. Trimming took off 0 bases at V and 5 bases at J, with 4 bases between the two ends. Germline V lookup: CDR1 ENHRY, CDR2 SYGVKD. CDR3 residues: CAISESQTEAFF. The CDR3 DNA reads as TGTGCCATCAGTGAGTCGCAGACTGAAGCTTTCTTT.

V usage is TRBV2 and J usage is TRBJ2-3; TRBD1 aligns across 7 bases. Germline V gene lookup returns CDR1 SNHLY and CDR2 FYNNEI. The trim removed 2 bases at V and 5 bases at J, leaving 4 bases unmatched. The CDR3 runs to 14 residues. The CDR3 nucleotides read TGTGCCAGCAGTGAAACCAGGGGGAAAGATACGCAGTATTTT. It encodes CASSETRGKDTQYF.

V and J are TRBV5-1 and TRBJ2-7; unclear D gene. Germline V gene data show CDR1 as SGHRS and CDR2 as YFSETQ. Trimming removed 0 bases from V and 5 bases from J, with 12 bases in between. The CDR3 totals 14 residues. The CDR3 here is CASSLDIYSNEQYF. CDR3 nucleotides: TGCGCCAGCAGCTTGGACATTTATTCCAACGAGCAGTACTTC.

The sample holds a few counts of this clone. The CDR3 is CASSALAGPGNEQFF. The CDR3 DNA sequence: TGTGCCAGCAGCGCTCTAGCGGGCCCAGGAAATGAGCAGTTCTTC. V and J are TRBV7-8 and TRBJ2-1, with 8 bases that match TRBD2. J gave up 7 bases and V 5 bases, and 10 bases lay outside the gene matches. This CDR3 region has 15 residues. The V gene's germline CDR1 is SGHVS and CDR2 FQNEAQ.

In DNA, the CDR3 is TGTGCCAGCAGTTACTCCGGGGAAGCCGGTGGCTACACCTTC. This translates into CASSYSGEAGGYTF. The rearrangement uses TRBV6-2 or TRBV6-3 and TRBJ1-2; D not resolved. CDR1 and CDR2 (germline): MNHEY, SVGEGT. Trimming left V 0 bases short and J 7 bases short, with 12 bases between. This CDR3 spans 14 amino acids.

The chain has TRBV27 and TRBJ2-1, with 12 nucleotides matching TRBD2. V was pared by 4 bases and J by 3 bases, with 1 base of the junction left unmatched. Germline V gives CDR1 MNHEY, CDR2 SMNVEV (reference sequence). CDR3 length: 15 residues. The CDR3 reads CASSWGLAGYNEQFF. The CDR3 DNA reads TGTGCCAGCAGTTGGGGACTAGCGGGCTACAATGAGCAGTTCTTC.

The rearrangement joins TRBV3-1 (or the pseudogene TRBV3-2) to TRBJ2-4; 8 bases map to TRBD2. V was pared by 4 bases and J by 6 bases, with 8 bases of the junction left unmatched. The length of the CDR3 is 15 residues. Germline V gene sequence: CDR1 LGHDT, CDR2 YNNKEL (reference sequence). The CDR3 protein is CASSPVRGALNIQYF. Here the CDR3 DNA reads TGTGCCAGCAGCCCTGTGCGGGGGGCCCTAAACATTCAGTACTTC.

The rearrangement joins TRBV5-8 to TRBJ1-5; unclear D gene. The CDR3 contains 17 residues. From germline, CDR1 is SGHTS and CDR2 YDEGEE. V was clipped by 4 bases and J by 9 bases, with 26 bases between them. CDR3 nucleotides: TGTGCCAGCAGCCCTTCCAACTCGGGCTGGACTAAACGGCCCCAGCATTTT. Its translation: CASSPSNSGWTKRPQHF. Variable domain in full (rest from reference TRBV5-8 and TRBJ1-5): EAGVTQSPTHLIKTRGQQATLRCSPISGHTSVYWYQQALGLGLQFLLWYDEGEERNRGNFPPRFSGRQFPNYSSELNVNALELEDSALYLCASSPSNSGWTKRPQHFGDGTRLSIL.

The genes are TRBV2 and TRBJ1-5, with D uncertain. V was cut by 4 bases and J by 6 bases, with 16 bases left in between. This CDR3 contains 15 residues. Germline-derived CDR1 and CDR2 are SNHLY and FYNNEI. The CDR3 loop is CASSGGEGARQPQHF. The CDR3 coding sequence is TGTGCCAGCAGTGGTGGCGAGGGTGCCCGTCAGCCCCAGCATTTT.

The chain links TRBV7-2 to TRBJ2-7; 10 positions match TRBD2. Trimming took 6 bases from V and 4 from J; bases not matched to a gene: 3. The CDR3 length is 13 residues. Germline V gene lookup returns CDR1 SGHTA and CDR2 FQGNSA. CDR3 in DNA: TGTGCCAGCAGGACTAGCGGGCGTTACGAGCAGTACTTC. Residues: CASRTSGRYEQYF.

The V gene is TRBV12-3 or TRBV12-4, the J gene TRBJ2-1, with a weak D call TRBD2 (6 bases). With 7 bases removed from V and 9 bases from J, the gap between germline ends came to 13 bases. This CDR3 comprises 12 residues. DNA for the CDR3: TGTGCCAGCACCCTACTAGCAAGTGAGCAGTTCTTC. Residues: CASTLLASEQFF.

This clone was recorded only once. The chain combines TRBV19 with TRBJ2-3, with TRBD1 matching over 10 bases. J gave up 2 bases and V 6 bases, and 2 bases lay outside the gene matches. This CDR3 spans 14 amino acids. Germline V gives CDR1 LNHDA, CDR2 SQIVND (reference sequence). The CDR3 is CASSDRGLTDTQYF. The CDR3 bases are TGTGCCAGTAGCGACAGGGGGCTCACAGATACGCAGTATTTT.

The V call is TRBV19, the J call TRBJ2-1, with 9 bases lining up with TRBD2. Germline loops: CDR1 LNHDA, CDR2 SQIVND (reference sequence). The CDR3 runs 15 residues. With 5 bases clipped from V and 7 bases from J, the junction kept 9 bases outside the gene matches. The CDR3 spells CASSLLAGRFNEQFF. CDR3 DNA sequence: TGTGCCAGTAGTTTGCTAGCGGGACGTTTTAATGAGCAGTTCTTC.